The 30 T cell receptor beta chains in this list originate from one sample, sequenced in a study of blood T cell repertoires in COVID-19. Libraries were prepared by immunoSEQ multiplex PCR; TCRdb keeps only in-frame clonotypes and omits some of them. The sample yields roughly 70,000 clones, roughly three quarters seen once. Sequenced sample: peripheral blood. The receptors derive from a woman between 55 and 75 years old with acute or convalescent COVID-19.

The rearrangement uses TRBV5-7 and TRBJ2-1; 10 bases line up with TRBD2. TRBV5-7 is an ORF; its function is uncertain. The CDR3 loop spans 15 amino acids. Unmatched junction bases numbered 8, after V lost 2 bases and J lost 9 bases. The CDR3 protein is CASSLQAGGLGEQFF. For the CDR3, the DNA is TGTGCCAGCAGCTTACAAGCGGGGGGGCTAGGTGAGCAGTTCTTC.

This clone was found once. The chain has TRBV7-9 and TRBJ1-1; 7 nucleotides line up with TRBD1. Germline V gene data show CDR1 as SEHNR and CDR2 as FQNEAQ (reference sequence). The CDR3 extends over 15 amino acids. V gave up 4 bases and J gave up 2 bases; unmatched junction bases: 7. DNA of the CDR3: TGTGCCAGCAGCTCTGCGGGACAGCGAAACACTGAAGCTTTCTTT. Amino acids: CASSSAGQRNTEAFF.

In its sample, this clone was seen once. This chain uses TRBV20-1 with TRBJ1-1; D is unclear. V lost 6 bases and J lost 4, with 9 bases in between. The length of the CDR3 is 11 residues. CDR1 and CDR2 from the germline V gene are DFQATT and SNEGSKA (reference sequence). The CDR3 DNA follows: TGCAGTGCGAGGGTTGGCACTGAAGCTTTCTTT. It encodes CSARVGTEAFF.

The chain recombines TRBV4-1 with TRBJ1-5, with D unclear. From germline, CDR1 is MGHRA and CDR2 YSYEKL. The CDR3 sequence is 15 residues long. V lost 0 bases to trimming and J lost 8 bases, with 14 bases between them. In DNA, the CDR3 is TGCGCCAGCAGCCAAGAAGCGGCGGAATCAGAGCCCCAGCATTTT. It codes for CASSQEAAESEPQHF.

The chain links TRBV4-2 to TRBJ1-4; D not resolved. The germline V gene has CDR1 LGHNA and CDR2 YNFKEQ. The CDR3 covers 15 residues. V gave up 0 bases and J gave up 13 bases, with 18 bases separating them. CDR3 amino acids: CASSQDRSVLFGLFF. In DNA form, the CDR3 reads TGTGCCAGCAGCCAAGATCGATCTGTTCTGTTCGGACTGTTTTTT.

V and J are TRBV28 and TRBJ2-2; TRBD1 matches at 8 bases. In germline, CDR1 is MDHEN, CDR2 SYDVKM. This CDR3 has 16 residues. V dropped 2 bases and J dropped 1; count of bases not matched to a gene: 3. The CDR3 sequence: CASSLPGTGNTGELFF. DNA of the CDR3: TGTGCCAGCAGTTTACCCGGGACAGGGAACACCGGGGAGCTGTTTTTT.

V and J are TRBV4-2 and TRBJ2-1; D not certain. Trimming left V 3 bases short and J 8 bases short, with 8 bases between. The length of the CDR3 is 12 residues. Germline loops: CDR1 LGHNA, CDR2 YNFKEQ. CDR3 sequence: CASSHPPYEQFF. CDR3 bases: TGTGCCAGCAGCCATCCCCCGTATGAGCAGTTCTTC.

The chain uses TRBV6-1 and TRBJ2-7; D gene ambiguous. The CDR3 covers 13 residues. Germline V lookup: CDR1 MNHNS, CDR2 SASEGT. V gave up 2 bases and J gave up 6 bases, with 11 bases separating them. In DNA form, the CDR3 reads TGTGCCAGCAGTGAACGCCCTGGGCGCGAGCAGTACTTC. Residues: CASSERPGREQYF.

This sequence joins TRBV7-9 and TRBJ1-6, with a possible D match to TRBD1 (5 bases). The germline V gene has CDR1 SEHNR and CDR2 FQNEAQ (reference sequence). CDR3 length: 15 amino acids. The ends were cut back, 3 bases at V and 10 bases at J, with 16 bases in the middle. Here the CDR3 reads CASSFSQGAGSPLHF. The CDR3 coding sequence is TGTGCCAGCAGCTTTTCCCAGGGAGCGGGGTCACCCCTCCACTTT.

The V gene is TRBV4-3, the J gene TRBJ1-1; D is uncertain. CDR1 is LGHNA and CDR2 is YSLEER in the germline V gene. Deletions cut 4 bases from V and 0 bases from J, with 21 bases between. The CDR3 runs 18 residues. CDR3 in amino acids: CASSPTLFDSPMNTEAFF. The CDR3, as DNA: TGCGCCAGCAGCCCCACACTTTTCGACTCTCCTATGAACACTGAAGCTTTCTTT.

The CDR3 is CASSLRRGDEAFF. As DNA, the CDR3 is TGTGCCAGCAGCTTACGCCGGGGGGATGAAGCTTTCTTT. The V gene is TRBV7-6, the J gene TRBJ1-1; a possible D gene is TRBD1 (5 bases). The germline V and J ends were trimmed by 2 bases and 7 bases, with 11 bases remaining between them. The germline CDR1 and CDR2 sequences are SGHVS and FNYEAQ. This CDR3 is built from 13 residues.

V gene TRBV10-1 combines with J gene TRBJ2-1, with 11 bases that match TRBD2. The CDR3 extends over 16 amino acids. In germline, CDR1 is WNHNN, CDR2 SYGVQD (reference sequence). V lost 2 bases, J lost 7 bases, and 7 bases stayed unmatched. CDR3 nucleotide sequence: TGCGCCAGCAGTGAGACGACTAGCGGGGTTGGGAATGAGCAGTTCTTC. Translated: CASSETTSGVGNEQFF.

The J gene is TRBJ2-3, the V gene TRBV12-3 or TRBV12-4; D gene unclear. This CDR3 comprises 13 residues. Trimming removed 5 bases from V and 8 bases from J, with 14 bases in between. CDR3 loop: CASSKRPVATQYF. The CDR3 DNA follows: TGTGCCAGCAGTAAGAGACCGGTAGCTACGCAGTATTTT.

This chain joins TRBV9 and TRBJ2-1; D might be TRBD2 (8 bases). Germline V gives CDR1 SGDLS, CDR2 YYNGEE. Trimming took 3 bases from V and 12 from J, leaving 19 bases between them. The CDR3 sequence is 14 residues long. CDR3: CASSAHGQAGGQFF. CDR3 DNA sequence: TGTGCCAGCAGCGCCCATGGACAGGCGGGAGGGCAGTTCTTC.

This chain uses TRBV7-9 with TRBJ2-1; TRBD1 agrees at 10 bases. With V trimmed by 0 bases and J by 15 bases, 8 bases remained unmatched. The germline CDR1 and CDR2 sequences are SEHNR and FQNEAQ (reference sequence). This CDR3 is 14 amino acids long. CDR3 loop: CASSLAGQGHLWFF. As DNA, the CDR3 is TGTGCCAGCAGCTTAGCGGGACAGGGGCATTTGTGGTTCTTC.

The genes are TRBV9 and TRBJ1-1; D not certain. The V end was cut by 0 bases, the J end by 10 bases, with 22 bases between. CDR3 length: 16 amino acids. Germline V CDR1 and CDR2: SGDLS, YYNGEE. In DNA, the CDR3 is TGTGCCAGCAGCGTAGCTCCCCAATTAAGGGAGGGAACAGCTTTCTTT. Translation gives CASSVAPQLREGTAFF.

This sequence joins TRBV5-1 and TRBJ2-3; TRBD2 matches 9 bases. J lost 4 bases, V lost 4 bases, and 13 bases had no gene match. Looked up from germline, CDR1 is SGHRS and CDR2 is YFSETQ. The CDR3 length is 17 residues. The CDR3 loop is CASSPGGLAGSADTQYF. The CDR3 bases are TGCGCCAGCAGCCCGGGTGGCCTAGCGGGGTCCGCAGATACGCAGTATTTT.

This clone was seen once. This chain connects TRBV28 to TRBJ1-5; 10 nucleotides align to TRBD1. V was clipped by 6 bases and J by 5 bases; unmatched bases: 7. CDR3 length: 15 residues. In germline, CDR1 is MDHEN, CDR2 SYDVKM. The CDR3 loop reads CASSRGQGEDQPQHF. CDR3 bases: TGTGCCAGCAGCCGAGGACAGGGGGAGGATCAGCCCCAGCATTTT.

This clone was seen a single time. The chain has TRBV25-1 and TRBJ1-6; tentative D call: TRBD1 (5 bases). CDR1 MGHDK and CDR2 SYGVNS come from the germline V gene. This CDR3 comprises 14 residues. V was trimmed by 4 bases and J by 3 bases, leaving 7 bases between them. CDR3 region: CASSGTGYNSPLHF. The DNA for the CDR3 is TGTGCCAGCAGTGGCACAGGCTATAATTCACCCCTCCACTTT.

In this sample, this clone turned up a few times. The chain has TRBV16 and TRBJ1-6; D is possibly TRBD1 (5 bases). CDR3 size: 16 residues. V was clipped by 4 bases and J by 5 bases, with 15 bases between them. The germline CDR1 and CDR2 sequences are KGHSY and FQNENV. The CDR3 region has the DNA TGTGCCAGCAGCCCTGTATCGACAGAGAATAATTCACCCCTCCACTTT. It translates to CASSPVSTENNSPLHF.

This sequence joins TRBV7-9 and TRBJ2-7; TRBD1 is a possible D gene (6 bases). This CDR3 has 15 amino acids. Per germline, CDR1 SEHNR and CDR2 FQNEAQ (reference sequence). Trimming took off 5 bases at V and 1 base at J, with 15 bases between the two ends. This CDR3 reads CASSDWTVVSYEQYF. CDR3 sequence (DNA): TGTGCCAGCAGCGACTGGACAGTTGTTTCCTACGAGCAGTACTTC.

This chain uses TRBV11-2 with TRBJ2-5; D gene uncertain. The germline CDR1 and CDR2 sequences are SGHAT and FQNNGV. This CDR3 has 13 amino acids. The V end was cut by 3 bases, the J end by 5 bases, with 10 bases between. The CDR3 region is CASSFAAGETQYF. The CDR3 coding sequence is TGTGCCAGCAGCTTTGCGGCCGGGGAGACCCAGTACTTC.

J is TRBJ1-1 and V is TRBV5-4; D is uncertain. V was clipped by 0 bases and J by 1 base, with 7 bases between them. The CDR3 is made up of 14 amino acids. Germline CDR1 is SGHNT and CDR2 is YYREEE (reference sequence). This CDR3 reads CASSLGARNTEAFF. CDR3 DNA: TGTGCCAGCAGCTTGGGGGCAAGGAACACTGAAGCTTTCTTT.

This chain links TRBV5-1 with TRBJ1-1, with 8 bases aligning to TRBD1. This CDR3 has 15 residues. Germline trimming cut 2 bases from V and 0 bases from J; bases unmatched to any gene: 3. Germline loops: CDR1 SGHRS, CDR2 YFSETQ. The CDR3 DNA is TGCGCCAGCAGCTTCAGGACAGGGATGAACACTGAAGCTTTCTTT. It encodes CASSFRTGMNTEAFF.

The chain links TRBV28 to TRBJ1-1, with 10 bases identical to TRBD1. Germline CDR1 is MDHEN and CDR2 is SYDVKM. V trimming: 6 bases; J trimming: 3 bases; junction bases outside the gene matches: 7. The CDR3 loop spans 15 amino acids. CDR3 bases: TGTGCCAGCAGACCAAGACAGGGGGCGTACACTGAAGCTTTCTTT. Protein sequence: CASRPRQGAYTEAFF.

There are a few counts of this clone. This chain links TRBV10-3 with TRBJ1-1; possibly TRBD1 for D (5 bases). The V end lost 4 bases, the J end lost 0 bases, and 15 bases lay between the germline ends. This CDR3 comprises 16 residues. From germline, CDR1 is ENHRY and CDR2 SYGVKD. Written as DNA, the CDR3 is TGTGCCATCAGTGGTAGGGGCAGCTCCCTGAACACTGAAGCTTTCTTT. This sequence encodes CAISGRGSSLNTEAFF.

The CDR3: CASSPQETQYF. Written as DNA, the CDR3 is TGTGCCAGCAGTCCTCAAGAGACCCAGTACTTC. The V gene is TRBV28, the J gene TRBJ2-5; D is unclear. Trimming took 5 bases from V and 2 from J, leaving 3 bases between them. CDR1 is MDHEN and CDR2 is SYDVKM in the germline V gene. This CDR3 region has 11 residues.

This chain joins TRBV29-1 and TRBJ2-7; possibly TRBD1 for D (6 bases). Germline V CDR1 and CDR2: SQVTM, ANQGSEA. This CDR3 contains 12 residues. The ends were cut back, 7 bases at V and 0 bases at J, with 10 bases in the middle. The CDR3 DNA reads TGCAGCGCCCTGGACAGCTCCTACGAGCAGTACTTC. Residues: CSALDSSYEQYF.

V is TRBV9 and J is TRBJ1-3; perhaps TRBD1 as D (5 bases). Germline lookup yields CDR1 SGDLS and CDR2 YYNGEE. V was shortened by 0 bases and J by 6 bases, with 16 bases between the two germline ends. The CDR3 length is 16 residues. This CDR3 reads CASSVDLGGEKNTIYF. CDR3 nucleotide sequence: TGTGCCAGCAGCGTAGATCTTGGAGGGGAGAAAAACACCATATATTTT.

This clone was counted only a few times. This rearrangement joins TRBV28 to TRBJ1-5; D remains unclear. The V end was cut by 7 bases, the J end by 7 bases, with 17 bases between. Germline CDR1 reads MDHEN; CDR2 reads SYDVKM. This CDR3 comprises 14 residues. The CDR3 region has the DNA TGTGCCAGCAATAAACGAGGTCTGAGACAGCCCCAGCATTTT. Residues: CASNKRGLRQPQHF.